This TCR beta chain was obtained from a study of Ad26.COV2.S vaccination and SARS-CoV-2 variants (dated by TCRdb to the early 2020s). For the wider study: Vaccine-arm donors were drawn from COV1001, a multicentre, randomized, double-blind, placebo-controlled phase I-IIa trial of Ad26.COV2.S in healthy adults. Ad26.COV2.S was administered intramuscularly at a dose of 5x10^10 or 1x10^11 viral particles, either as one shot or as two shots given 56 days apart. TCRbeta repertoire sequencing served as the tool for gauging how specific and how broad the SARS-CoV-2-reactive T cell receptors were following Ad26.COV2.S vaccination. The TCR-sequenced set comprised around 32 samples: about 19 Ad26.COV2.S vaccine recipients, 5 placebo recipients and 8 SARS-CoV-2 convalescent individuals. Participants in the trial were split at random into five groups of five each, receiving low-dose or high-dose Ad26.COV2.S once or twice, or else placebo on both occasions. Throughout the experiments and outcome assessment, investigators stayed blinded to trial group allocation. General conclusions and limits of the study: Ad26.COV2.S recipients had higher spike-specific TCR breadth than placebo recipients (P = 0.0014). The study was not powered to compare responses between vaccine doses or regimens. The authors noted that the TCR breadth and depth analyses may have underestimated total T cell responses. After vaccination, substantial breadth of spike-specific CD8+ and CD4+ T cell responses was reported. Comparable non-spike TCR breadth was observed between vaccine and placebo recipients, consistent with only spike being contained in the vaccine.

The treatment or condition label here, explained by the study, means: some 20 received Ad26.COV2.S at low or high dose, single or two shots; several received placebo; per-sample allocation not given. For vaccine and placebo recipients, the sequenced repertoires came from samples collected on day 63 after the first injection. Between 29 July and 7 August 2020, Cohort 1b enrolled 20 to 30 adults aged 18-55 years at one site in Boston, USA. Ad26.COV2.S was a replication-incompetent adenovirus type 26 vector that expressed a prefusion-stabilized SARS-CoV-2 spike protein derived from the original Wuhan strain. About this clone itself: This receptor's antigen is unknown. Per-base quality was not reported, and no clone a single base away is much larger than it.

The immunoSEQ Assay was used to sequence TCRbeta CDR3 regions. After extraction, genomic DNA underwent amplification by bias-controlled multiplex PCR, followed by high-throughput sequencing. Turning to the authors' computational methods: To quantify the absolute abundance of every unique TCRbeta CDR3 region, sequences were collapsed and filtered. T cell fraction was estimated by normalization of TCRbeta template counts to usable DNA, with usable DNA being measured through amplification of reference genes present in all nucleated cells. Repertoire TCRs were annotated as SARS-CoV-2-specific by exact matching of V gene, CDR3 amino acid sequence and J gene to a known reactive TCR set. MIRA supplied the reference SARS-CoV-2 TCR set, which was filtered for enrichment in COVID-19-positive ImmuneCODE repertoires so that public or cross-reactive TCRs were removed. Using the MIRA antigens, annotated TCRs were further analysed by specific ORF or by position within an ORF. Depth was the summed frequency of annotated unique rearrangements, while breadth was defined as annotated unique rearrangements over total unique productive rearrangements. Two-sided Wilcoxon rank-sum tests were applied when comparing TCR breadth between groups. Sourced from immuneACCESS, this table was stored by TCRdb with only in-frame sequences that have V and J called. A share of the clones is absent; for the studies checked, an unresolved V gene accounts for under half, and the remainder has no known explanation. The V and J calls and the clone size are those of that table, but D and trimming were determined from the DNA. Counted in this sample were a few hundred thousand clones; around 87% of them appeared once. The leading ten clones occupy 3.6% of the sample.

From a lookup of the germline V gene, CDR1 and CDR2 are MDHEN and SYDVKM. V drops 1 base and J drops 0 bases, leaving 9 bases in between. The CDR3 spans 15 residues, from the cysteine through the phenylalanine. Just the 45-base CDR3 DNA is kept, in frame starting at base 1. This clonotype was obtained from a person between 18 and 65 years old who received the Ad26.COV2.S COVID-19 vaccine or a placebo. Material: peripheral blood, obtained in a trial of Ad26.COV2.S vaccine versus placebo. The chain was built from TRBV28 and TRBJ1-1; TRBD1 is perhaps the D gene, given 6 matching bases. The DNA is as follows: TGTGCCAGCAGTTTATCGGGGGGCCTGAACACTGAAGCTTTCTTT. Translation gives CASSLSGGLNTEAFF.